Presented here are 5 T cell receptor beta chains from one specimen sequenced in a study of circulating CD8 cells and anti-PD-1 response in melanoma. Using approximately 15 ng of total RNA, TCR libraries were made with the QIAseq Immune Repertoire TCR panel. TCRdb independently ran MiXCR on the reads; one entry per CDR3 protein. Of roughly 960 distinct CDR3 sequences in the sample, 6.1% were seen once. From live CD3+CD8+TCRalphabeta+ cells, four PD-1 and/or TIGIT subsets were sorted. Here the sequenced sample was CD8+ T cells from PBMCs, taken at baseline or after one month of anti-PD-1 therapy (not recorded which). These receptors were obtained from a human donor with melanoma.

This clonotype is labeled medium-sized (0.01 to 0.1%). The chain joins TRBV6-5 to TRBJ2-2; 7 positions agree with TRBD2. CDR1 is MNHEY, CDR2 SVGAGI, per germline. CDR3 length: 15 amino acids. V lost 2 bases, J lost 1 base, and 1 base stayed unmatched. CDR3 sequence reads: CASSYTSENTGELFF. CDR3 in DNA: TGTGCCAGCAGTTACACTAGCGAGAACACCGGGGAGCTGTTTTTT.

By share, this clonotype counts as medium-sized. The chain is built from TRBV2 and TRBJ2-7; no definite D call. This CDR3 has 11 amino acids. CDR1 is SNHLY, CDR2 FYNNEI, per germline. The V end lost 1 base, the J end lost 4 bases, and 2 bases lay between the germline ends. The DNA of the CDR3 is TGTGCCAGCAGTGAAGGGTACGAGCAGTACTTC. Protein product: CASSEGYEQYF.

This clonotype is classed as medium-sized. CDR3 bases: TGTGCCAGTATTGTGACCGGGACCTCCGGGGAGCTGTTTTTT. Its protein is CASIVTGTSGELFF. The V gene is TRBV19, the J gene TRBJ2-2; D tentatively fits TRBD1 or TRBD2 (5 bases each). V was shortened by 7 bases and J by 6 bases, with 15 bases between the two germline ends. CDR3 length: 14 residues. Germline V lookup: CDR1 LNHDA, CDR2 SQIVND (reference sequence). The complete variable domain, with remaining parts taken from reference TRBV19 and TRBJ2-2, reads DGGITQSPKYLFRKEGQNVTLSCEQNLNHDAMYWYRQDPGQGLRLIYYSQIVNDFQKGDIAEGYSVSREKKESFPLTVTSAQKNPTAFYLCASIVTGTSGELFFGEGSRLTVL.

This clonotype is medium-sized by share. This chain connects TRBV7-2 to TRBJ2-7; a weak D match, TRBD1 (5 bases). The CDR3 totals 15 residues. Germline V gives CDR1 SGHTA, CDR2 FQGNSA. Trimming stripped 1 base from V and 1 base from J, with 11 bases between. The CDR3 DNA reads TGTGCCAGCAGCTTAGGATGGGGCCGGTCCTACGAGCAGTACTTC. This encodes CASSLGWGRSYEQYF.

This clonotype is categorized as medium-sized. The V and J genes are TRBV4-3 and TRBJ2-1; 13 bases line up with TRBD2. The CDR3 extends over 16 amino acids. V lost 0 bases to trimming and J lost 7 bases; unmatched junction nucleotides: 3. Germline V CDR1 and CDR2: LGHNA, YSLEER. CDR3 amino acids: CASSQDRGLAGNEQFF. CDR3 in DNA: TGCGCCAGCAGCCAAGATCGGGGACTAGCGGGAAATGAGCAGTTCTTC.